The 15 T cell receptor beta chains given below trace back to one sample, sequenced in a study of blood T cell repertoires in COVID-19. Using immunoSEQ multiplex PCR, the repertoire was profiled, and TCRdb retains in-frame clones only, with some absent. This table has about 180,000 clones, approximately 85% appearing once. Source material: PBMCs or T cells enriched from blood (not recorded which). The receptors shown here come from a woman aged 25 to 45 who had recovered from COVID-19.

This sequence joins TRBV3-1 (or the pseudogene TRBV3-2) and TRBJ1-2; 9 nucleotides align to TRBD1. Trimming cost V 4 bases and J 6 bases; bases outside gene matches: 6. The CDR3 sequence is 14 residues long. Germline V CDR1 and CDR2: LGHDT, YNNKEL (reference sequence). CDR3: CASSRTGEENGYTF. The CDR3 coding sequence is TGTGCCAGCAGCCGGACAGGGGAGGAAAATGGCTACACCTTC.

The chain couples TRBV27 to TRBJ2-2; 14 bases are a match to TRBD2. The J segment lost 5 bases and the V segment lost 3 bases, leaving 14 bases of the junction unmatched. Looked up from germline, CDR1 is MNHEY and CDR2 is SMNVEV (reference sequence). The CDR3 has 20 amino acids. CDR3 sequence reads: CASSFGTSGSKSISTGELFF. DNA for the CDR3: TGTGCCAGCAGTTTCGGGACTAGCGGGAGCAAATCCATTAGTACCGGGGAGCTGTTTTTT.

The rearrangement uses TRBV30 and TRBJ1-6, with 11 bases matching TRBD1. The germline CDR1 and CDR2 sequences are GTSNPN and SVGIG (reference sequence). Germline trimming cut 2 bases from V and 9 bases from J; bases unmatched to any gene: 12. The CDR3 consists of 17 residues. The chain's CDR3 is CAWSTAGTGGSGSPLHF. The CDR3 DNA is TGTGCCTGGAGTACCGCCGGGACAGGGGGGTCGGGTTCACCCCTCCACTTT.

This clone was observed a single time. This chain connects TRBV2 to TRBJ2-5, with TRBD1 matching 8 bases. The CDR3 consists of 16 residues. Trimming cost V 2 bases and J 4 bases; bases outside gene matches: 9. CDR1 is SNHLY, CDR2 FYNNEI, per germline. CDR3 sequence: CASSERPGQGGETQYF. DNA of the CDR3: TGTGCCAGCAGTGAACGCCCTGGACAGGGAGGAGAGACCCAGTACTTC.

Of note for this clone: The sample contains more than one DNA sequence encoding this CDR3. V usage is TRBV27 and J usage is TRBJ2-7; 7 positions match TRBD1. The CDR3 runs to 13 residues. J gave up 4 bases and V 6 bases, and 6 bases lay outside the gene matches. CDR1 and CDR2 (germline): MNHEY, SMNVEV (reference sequence). The DNA for the CDR3 is TGTGCCAGCAGCTTAATACAGGGGTACGAGCAGTACTTC. Amino acid sequence: CASSLIQGYEQYF.

The CDR3 here is CASSPGQFSNQPQHF. In nucleotides, the CDR3 is TGTGCCAGCAGCCCTGGACAGTTTAGCAATCAGCCCCAGCATTTT. The chain joins TRBV28 to TRBJ1-5, with a possible D match to TRBD1 (6 bases). V was cut by 6 bases and J by 0 bases, with 12 bases left in between. The CDR3 is 15 amino acids. Germline-derived CDR1 and CDR2 are MDHEN and SYDVKM.

A single count supports this clone. The chain recombines TRBV5-1 with TRBJ2-3; 7 nucleotides agree with TRBD2. This CDR3 has 13 amino acids. Germline-derived CDR1 and CDR2 are SGHRS and YFSETQ. With 0 bases clipped from V and 6 bases from J, the junction kept 1 base outside the gene matches. CDR3 sequence (DNA): TGCGCCAGCAGCTTGGCCGGGGGGGATACGCAGTATTTT. Translated, it gives CASSLAGGDTQYF.

This clone was detected once. The rearrangement links TRBV5-1 to TRBJ1-2; 10 nucleotides line up with TRBD1. Germline assignment: CDR1 SGHRS and CDR2 YFSETQ. V was clipped by 0 bases and J by 4 bases; unmatched bases: 6. The CDR3 consists of 16 residues. The CDR3 sequence: CASSLARQGAAYGYTF. The CDR3 coding sequence is TGCGCCAGCAGCTTGGCCAGACAGGGGGCGGCCTATGGCTACACCTTC.

The chain employs TRBV7-9 and TRBJ2-7; 14 nucleotides line up with TRBD2. There are 17 residues in the CDR3. Germline V CDR1 and CDR2: SEHNR, FQNEAQ (reference sequence). V trimming: 2 bases; J trimming: 2 bases; junction bases outside the gene matches: 5. The DNA of the CDR3 is TGTGCCAGCAGCTTATTTAGACTAGCGGGAGGGCCCTACGAGCAGTACTTC. Protein: CASSLFRLAGGPYEQYF.

This clone showed up just a few times. The V gene is TRBV7-3, the J gene TRBJ2-3; tentative D call: TRBD2 (6 bases). CDR1 is SGHTA and CDR2 is FQGTGA in the germline V gene. The CDR3 consists of 16 residues. The V and J ends lost 0 bases and 0 bases respectively, with 10 bases between them. The DNA of the CDR3 is TGTGCCAGCAGCTTAACGACTAGGGGAAGCACAGATACGCAGTATTTT. This gives the protein CASSLTTRGSTDTQYF.

The table lists this clone with a count of one. This chain links TRBV18 with TRBJ2-7; tentative D call: TRBD1 (6 bases). The germline CDR1 and CDR2 sequences are KGHSH and LQKENI. Trimming took off 4 bases at V and 0 bases at J, with 7 bases between the two ends. CDR3 size: 13 residues. The CDR3, as DNA: TGTGCCAGCTCACTACAGGGCTCCTACGAGCAGTACTTC. This gives the protein CASSLQGSYEQYF.

V gene TRBV18 combines with J gene TRBJ1-3; 7 nucleotides line up with TRBD1. This CDR3 has 16 amino acids. From germline, CDR1 is KGHSH and CDR2 LQKENI. Unmatched junction bases numbered 5, after V lost 3 bases and J lost 0 bases. CDR3 in amino acids: CASSPGTANSGNTIYF. The CDR3 DNA follows: TGTGCCAGCTCACCGGGGACAGCCAACTCTGGAAACACCATATATTTT.

V and J are TRBV27 and TRBJ2-1, with D perhaps TRBD2 (5 bases). The CDR3 length is 13 residues. Germline V gene lookup returns CDR1 MNHEY and CDR2 SMNVEV (reference sequence). The ends were cut back, 7 bases at V and 4 bases at J, with 11 bases in the middle. CDR3 amino acids: CASKAATYNEQFF. The CDR3 nucleotides read TGTGCCAGCAAAGCGGCAACGTACAATGAGCAGTTCTTC.

This clone was counted a single time. The chain joins TRBV7-3 to TRBJ2-3; D is unclear. In germline, CDR1 is SGHTA, CDR2 FQGTGA. This CDR3 spans 16 amino acids. The V end was cut by 1 base, the J end by 0 bases, with 11 bases between. CDR3 in DNA: TGTGCCAGCAGCTTAATCGAGGCGGCTAGCACAGATACGCAGTATTTT. Amino acids: CASSLIEAASTDTQYF. Complete variable domain (other parts from reference TRBV7-3 and TRBJ2-3): GAGVSQTPSNKVTEKGKYVELRCDPISGHTALYWYRQSLGQGPEFLIYFQGTGAADDSGLPNDRFFAVRPEGSVSTLKIQRTERGDSAVYLCASSLIEAASTDTQYFGPGTRLTVL.

This clone appeared once. The V gene is TRBV27, the J gene TRBJ2-7; 12 nucleotides align to TRBD1. In germline, CDR1 is MNHEY, CDR2 SMNVEV (reference sequence). With V trimmed by 5 bases and J by 0 bases, 20 bases remained unmatched. The CDR3 consists of 21 residues. The CDR3 nucleotides read TGTGCCAGCAGTCGGGGGACAGGGGGCGTCCTGGAGGGACGGAGCTCCTACGAGCAGTACTTC. Translated: CASSRGTGGVLEGRSSYEQYF.